This T cell receptor beta chain was found in a study of blood T cell repertoires in COVID-19. The CDR3 runs to 14 residues. CDR1 and CDR2 from the germline V gene are SQVTM and ANQGSEA. Trimming removed 7 bases at V and 0 bases at J, with 13 bases between. The method was immunoSEQ multiplex PCR; TCRdb's version includes in-frame clones alone and lacks a portion of them. The sample has 250,000 or so clones, about 91% seen once. The specimen was PBMCs or T cells enriched from blood (not recorded which). This receptor was obtained from a man aged 40-49 years who had been exposed to COVID-19. The chain combines TRBV29-1 with TRBJ1-3; TRBD1 might be the D (5 bases). The CDR3 DNA follows: TGCAGCGCCCTGGGTGACAGCTCTGGAAACACCATATATTTT. This codes for CSALGDSSGNTIYF.